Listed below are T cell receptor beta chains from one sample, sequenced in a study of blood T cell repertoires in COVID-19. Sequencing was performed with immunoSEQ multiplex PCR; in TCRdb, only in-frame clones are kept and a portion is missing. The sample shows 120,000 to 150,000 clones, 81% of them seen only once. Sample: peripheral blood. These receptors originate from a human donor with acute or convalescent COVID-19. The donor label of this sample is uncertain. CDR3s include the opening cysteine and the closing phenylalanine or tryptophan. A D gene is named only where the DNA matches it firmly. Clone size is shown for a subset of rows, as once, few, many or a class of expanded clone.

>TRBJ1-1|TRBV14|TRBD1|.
TGTGCCAGCAGCCGACAGGGGGCAGGGACTGAAGCTTTCTTT
CASSRQGAGTEAFF
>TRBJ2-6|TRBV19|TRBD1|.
TGTGCCAGTAGTATCCGGACAGGGCGGGCTGGGGCCAACGTCCTGACTTTC
CASSIRTGRAGANVLTF
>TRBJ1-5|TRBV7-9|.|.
TGTGCCAGCAGCTTATTCACAGACCTCTATAGCAATCAGCCCCAGCATTTT
CASSLFTDLYSNQPQHF
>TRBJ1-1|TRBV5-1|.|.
TGCGCCAGCAGCGTTACAGGGTGGTGGGGCACTGAAGCTTTCTTT
CASSVTGWWGTEAFF
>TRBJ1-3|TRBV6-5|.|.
TGTGCCAGCAGGGGGGCTGCCGGAAACACCATATATTTT
CASRGAAGNTIYF
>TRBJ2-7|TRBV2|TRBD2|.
TGTGCCAGCAGTCGAGCGGGGGGGATCTACGAGCAGTACTTC
CASSRAGGIYEQYF
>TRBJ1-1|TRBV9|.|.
TGTGCCAGCAGCGTGGGGGCGGGCAGGACTGAAGCTTTCTTT
CASSVGAGRTEAFF
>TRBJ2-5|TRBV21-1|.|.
TGTGCCAGCAGCAAAGGGAAGGTGGGGGGAGAGACCCAGTACTTC
CASSKGKVGGETQYF
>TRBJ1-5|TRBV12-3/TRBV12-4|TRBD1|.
TGTGCCAGCCGGGGACAGGGTAATCAGCCCCAGCATTTT
CASRGQGNQPQHF
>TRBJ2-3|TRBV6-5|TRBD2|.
TGTGCCAGCATGTCGGGGGGGACTTACACAGATACGCAGTATTTT
CASMSGGTYTDTQYF
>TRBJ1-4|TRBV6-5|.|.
TGTGCCAGCAGTCTAGGGAGTGCTAATGAAAAACTGTTTTTT
CASSLGSANEKLFF
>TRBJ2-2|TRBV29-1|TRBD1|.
TGCAGCGATCAACCATTTCTCGACAGGGCTTACGACACCGGGGAGCTGTTTTTT
CSDQPFLDRAYDTGELFF
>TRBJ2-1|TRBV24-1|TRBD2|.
TGTGCCACCAGTGATTTGGGACTAGCGGGGGGGCCCCAGCAGTTCTTC
CATSDLGLAGGPQQFF
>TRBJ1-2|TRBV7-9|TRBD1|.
TGTGCCAGCAGCTTGGAGACAGGGGGCGATGGCTACACCTTC
CASSLETGGDGYTF
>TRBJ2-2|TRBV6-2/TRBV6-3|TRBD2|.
TGTGCCAGCAGTTACCAACGGACTAGGGACTTTCACACCGGGGAGCTGTTTTTT
CASSYQRTRDFHTGELFF
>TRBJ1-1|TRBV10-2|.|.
TGCGCCAGCAGTGACGGGAGCTTGGAAGCTTTCTTT
CASSDGSLEAFF
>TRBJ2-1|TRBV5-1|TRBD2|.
TGCGCCAGCAGCCGGACTAGCGGGGGGGAGATCTCCTACAATGAGCAGTTCTTC
CASSRTSGGEISYNEQFF
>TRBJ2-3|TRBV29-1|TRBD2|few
TGCAGCGTTAGCGGGGACAGCACAGATACGCAGTATTTT
CSVSGDSTDTQYF
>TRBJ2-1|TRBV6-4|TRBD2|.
TGTGCCAGCAGTGGACTAGCGGGGGGGAATGAGCAGTTCTTC
CASSGLAGGNEQFF
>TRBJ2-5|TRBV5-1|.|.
TGCGCCAGCAGCGGTCCGGACAGGGAGGGAGAGACCCAGTACTTC
CASSGPDREGETQYF
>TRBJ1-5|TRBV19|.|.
TGTGCCAGTAGTATAGAAGGGGTCCAGCCCCAGCATTTT
CASSIEGVQPQHF
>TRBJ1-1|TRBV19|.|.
TGTGCCAGTAGTATAGGGACTTTGTCTTACACTGAAGCTTTCTTT
CASSIGTLSYTEAFF
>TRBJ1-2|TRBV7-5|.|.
TGTGTCAGAAGCTCACAGGGGAATGGCTACACCTTC
CVRSSQGNGYTF
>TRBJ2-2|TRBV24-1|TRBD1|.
TGTGCCACCAGAGGACAGGGGAACACCGGGGAGCTGTTTTTT
CATRGQGNTGELFF
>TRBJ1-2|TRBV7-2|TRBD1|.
TGTGCCAGCAGTTCAGGACAGGGAGGCTACACCTTC
CASSSGQGGYTF
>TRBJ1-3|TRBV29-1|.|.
TGCAGCGCCACGACAAGCTCTGGAAACACCATATATTTT
CSATTSSGNTIYF